These T cell receptor beta chains were read from a single sample in a study of cytomegalovirus exposure and HLA in healthy donors. Only in-frame clones appear in the TCRdb table, and some are missing; sequencing was by immunoSEQ multiplex PCR. Here the sample spans 170,000 or so clones, around four fifths being singletons. Sequencing was done on a sample of PBMCs. The receptors originated from a woman aged 30 to 39 in good health and CMV-seronegative. The conserved cysteine and the conserved F or W are not part of the CDR3 here.

v_call cdr3_length cdr3_aa
TRBV5-8 13 ASSRAGTVPQGQY
TRBV4-1 13 ASSYGQGDPYGYT
TRBV2 12 ASTGQGAIQPQH
TRBV7-2 16 ASSSRVGTPRSGTEAF
TRBV5-1 11 ASSGGGSYEQY
TRBV30 10 AWSGTTGGYT
TRBV10-3 12 AISGLTGNYGYT
TRBV5-8 10 ASSWGDQPQH
TRBV5-6 14 ASSYLETGIAETQY
TRBV30 11 AWRGSGGYEQY
TRBV20-1 9 SAQGATEAF
TRBV5-6 13 ASSPQTGAGTEAF
TRBV11-1 15 ASSPDGQGIYNSPLH
TRBV29-1 10 SVGQGPGEQY
TRBV6-1 10 ASSELGETQY
TRBV21-1 13 ASSTSDRSSYEQY
TRBV5-4 10 ASSFGGGELF
TRBV28 18 ASRTHFIGPIQTGGTEAF
TRBV9 12 ASSGKGESGELF
TRBV5-4 12 ASSRKDSYTEAF
TRBV29-1 13 SAPSGTASGTEAF
TRBV4-1 13 ASSQNGVLNSPLH
TRBV6-5 11 ASSSLTGNTIY
TRBV5-1 15 ASSPNTVTESYYEQY
TRBV14 12 ASSLSDIRYGYT
TRBV7-3 12 ASSLAGAYNEQF
TRBV5-5 13 ASSSFPGVTDTQY
TRBV19 12 ASSLTGNNQPQH
TRBV18 13 ASSPTGGGNQPQH
TRBV2 12 ASSEGDSGNTIY
TRBV7-9 14 SSSSTRDSYSYEQY
TRBV5-5 14 ASSVGTAATNEKLF
TRBV5-1 12 ASSSQGSNEKLF
TRBV7-9 12 ASSPGQGIPEAF
TRBV4-1 13 ASSQNRDRAYGYT
TRBV7-2 13 ASSQGLATGETQY
TRBV2 13 ASNPTGLGANVLT
TRBV5-1 11 ASSAAGNTEAF
TRBV6-4 11 ASSDLGGYGYT
TRBV5-4 11 ASSHTTGLGYT
TRBV28 13 ASSSRALGNQPQH
TRBV19 10 ASSSGAETQY
TRBV6-5 12 ASSYTGSGNTIY
TRBV5-1 12 ASSLNPRSTEAF
TRBV9 14 ASSAGLAGGQETQY
TRBV10-3 12 AISRGGITDTQY
TRBV2 12 ASSGGQGINEQF
TRBV29-1 15 SVDFAWRGLGSHGYT
TRBV19 13 ASSKRGSLWGEQY
TRBV18 13 ASSPQGAGQNTIY
TRBV5-6 13 ASSTAVAGSDTQY
TRBV9 12 ASSPRPGSDTIY
TRBV5-8 10 ASSLDRTWQY
TRBV5-1 13 ASSPFSGGVDTQY
TRBV2 8 ASSDYEQF
TRBV11-2 12 ASSLSGQGLGYT
TRBV7-6 13 ASSAGQGLYSPLH
TRBV6-4 11 ASSPGLNNEQF
TRBV6-4 11 ASSVGRDQPQH